This T cell receptor (beta chain) stems from a study of identical twins. Findings and limits, study-wide: For cord blood, abundant beta clonotypes had fewer insertions, unlike memory repertoires, which showed none.

The V end lost 7 bases, the J end lost 6 bases, and 16 bases lay between the germline ends. The CDR3 is made up of 13 amino acids. Germline CDR1 reads SQVTM; CDR2 reads ANQGSEA. TCRdb fed the 5' RACE reads into MiXCR, producing one record per CDR3 protein. In the table there are about 790,000 distinct CDR3 sequences, about 20% of which are singletons. Remarks on this clonotype: Antigen: not known.

These data also formed part of another study, on T cells expressing NK-cell markers.

Material: PBMCs. The chain joins TRBV29-1 to TRBJ2-1; D might be TRBD2 (5 bases). This sequence originates from a woman younger than 35 in good health. CDR3: CSGHFGVVNEQFF. DNA for the CDR3: TGCAGCGGGCACTTCGGGGTGGTCAATGAGCAGTTCTTC.